Below, one TCR beta chain is given with its context. What antigen it recognizes has not been identified. No clone much larger than this one lies a single base away; base qualities are absent. The sample is drawn from a study of blood T cell repertoires in COVID-19 (TCRdb year 2020). Regarding the complete study: Recovered participants in ImmuneRACE Cohort 3 were defined by two consecutive negative NP/OP PCR tests, clearance by a healthcare professional, or resolution of symptoms. Samples from collaborators originated in the United States, Italy and Spain and spanned both the acute and convalescent phases of COVID-19. The material from the prospective study consisted of cDNA or gDNA derived from T cells, B-cell-depleted T cells, or PBMCs. Subjects who had been exposed to COVID-19, were actively infected with it, or had recovered from it provided the deeply sampled blood TCRbeta repertoires that made up the dataset. A freely available public database, intended as a resource for researchers studying the immune response to SARS-CoV-2, is where the repertoires were released. Samples were obtained from the ongoing ImmuneRACE study (first 160 participants) and from approximately 1,200 subjects provided by 6 global collaborators. The sample metadata nearly always contained a de-identified subject ID, COVID-19 status, age in years and sex. Where available, HLA class I and class II types were obtained from metadata supplied by the sample provider rather than from assay-based typing. The paper as a whole reports these results and caveats: Clinical and demographic metadata were provided uncurated, with the amount varying by source and participant.

TCRbeta CDR3 regions were amplified from genomic DNA using the immunoSEQ Assay, a bias-controlled multiplex PCR. The authors' pipeline ran thus. Within the assay, amplification of reference gene primers was used to estimate how many nucleated cells each sample contained. To quantify the absolute abundance of each unique TCRbeta CDR3 rearrangement, sequence reads were collapsed and filtered. For each sample, productive Simpson clonality was calculated as the square root of Simpson's diversity index over productive rearrangements. The immuneACCESS repertoire file appears here via TCRdb, limited to in-frame rearrangements. These files lack a portion of the clones; in checked studies, under half of the deficit traces to unresolved V genes, and the cause of the others is not known. The V and J calls and the clone size are those of that table, but D and trimming were determined from the DNA. The sample data list 250,000 to 300,000 clones, and approximately 90% of these were observed just once. The ten biggest clones cover roughly 2% of the sample.

The germline V end is reduced by 1 base and the J end by 2 bases; junction bases left unmatched: 12. CDR1 and CDR2, per the germline V gene, are MGHRA and YSYEKL. The CDR3 holds 18 amino acids from the cysteine to the phenylalanine. Only the CDR3 DNA stays, 54 bases, in frame from base 1. Enrolling through a virtual design, the prospective study's participants ranged in age from roughly 18 to 95 years and lived across some 23 United States geographic areas. To assign participants to cohorts, the prospective study relied on clinical history that participants themselves reported in a screening survey and a study questionnaire. In the prospective study, whole blood, serum and a nasopharyngeal or oropharyngeal swab were collected from each participant by mobile phlebotomists. Over a roughly 2-month period, participants in the prospective study had the option of providing additional blood draws and questionnaires. Prospective study blood samples were shipped either frozen or at room temperature before DNA extraction.

Specimen: PBMCs or T cells enriched from blood (not recorded which). This receptor was taken from a woman in her sixties or seventies in a cohort exposed to, infected with or recovered from COVID-19 (not recorded which). Rearrangement joined TRBV4-1 to TRBJ2-5, with 8 middle bases fitting TRBD2. The DNA sequence follows: TGCGCCAGCAGCCAAGGTCCAACCGGGGCTAGCGGGCAAGAGACCCAGTACTTC. Translated, it reads CASSQGPTGASGQETQYF.